These 16 T cell receptor beta chains came from one sample sequenced in a study of identical twins. TCRdb re-called the 5' RACE reads with MiXCR, one entry per CDR3 protein. In the table there are approximately 490,000 distinct CDR3 sequences, approximately 20% of which are singletons. In addition, the sample was reused for a study of yellow fever vaccine responses in identical twins.

The sequenced material came from CD4+ T cells sorted from blood. These TCRs come from a woman between 18 and 30 years old in good health.

The CDR3 reads CASRQGAIGSPLHF. Here the CDR3 DNA reads TGTGCCAGCAGACAGGGCGCCATAGGGAGCCCCCTCCACTTT. V gene TRBV6-1 combines with J gene TRBJ1-6, with a tentative D call TRBD1 (6 bases). CDR3 length: 14 amino acids. The V end was cut by 6 bases, the J end by 13 bases, with 19 bases between. CDR1 and CDR2 (germline): MNHNS, SASEGT.

The J gene is TRBJ2-7, the V gene TRBV2, with D possibly being TRBD1 (6 bases). The V and J ends lost 6 bases and 3 bases respectively, with 15 bases between them. Germline lookup yields CDR1 SNHLY and CDR2 FYNNEI. The CDR3 is made up of 14 amino acids. For the CDR3, the DNA is TGTGCCAGCAGAGCCGGGACACAGGGCTACGAGCAGTACTTC. Protein sequence: CASRAGTQGYEQYF. The variable domain in full, completed from reference TRBV2 and TRBJ2-7, reads EPEVTQTPSHQVTQMGQEVILRCVPISNHLYFYWYRQILGQKVEFLVSFYNNEISEKSEIFDDQFSVERPDGSNFTLKIRSTKLEDSAMYFCASRAGTQGYEQYFGPGTRLTVT.

CDR3 DNA: TGTGCCAGCAGTTTCACCGGGACGGTGAACAATCAGCCCCAGCATTTT. It yields the protein CASSFTGTVNNQPQHF. The chain has TRBV12-3 or TRBV12-4 and TRBJ1-5; tentatively, D is TRBD1 (5 bases). The CDR3 totals 16 residues. The V end was cut by 3 bases, the J end by 3 bases, with 15 bases between.

The V and J genes are TRBV11-2 and TRBJ2-1; D ambiguous. The CDR3 sequence is 12 residues long. V lost 0 bases, J lost 5 bases, and 2 bases lay in between. CDR1 and CDR2 from the germline V gene are SGHAT and FQNNGV. DNA of the CDR3: TGTGCCAGCAGCTTAGATCACAATGAGCAGTTCTTC. Amino acids: CASSLDHNEQFF.

This chain connects TRBV6-5 to TRBJ1-2; D call uncertain. Trimming left V 2 bases short and J 8 bases short, with 9 bases between. The CDR3 has 12 residues. From germline, CDR1 is MNHEY and CDR2 SVGAGI. CDR3 protein: CASSYGREGYTF. CDR3 DNA sequence: TGTGCCAGCAGTTACGGTCGGGAAGGCTACACCTTC.

The table lists this clonotype with a few counts. The rearrangement uses TRBV5-1 and TRBJ2-1; 7 bases line up with TRBD2. Germline values: CDR1 SGHRS, CDR2 YFSETQ. The CDR3 has 18 amino acids. V shed 4 bases and J 4 bases; nucleotides not matched to a gene: 17. CDR3 sequence reads: CASSPTLGPSGLYNEQFF. CDR3 DNA: TGCGCCAGCAGCCCAACCTTGGGGCCTAGCGGTCTATACAATGAGCAGTTCTTC.

This clonotype appeared a few times. The chain recombines TRBV3-1 with TRBJ2-3, with 8 bases that match TRBD2. From germline, CDR1 is LGHDT and CDR2 YNNKEL (reference sequence). This CDR3 contains 16 residues. V lost 4 bases and J lost 1; bases outside the gene matches: 7. The CDR3 loop reads CASSRHGAGGTDTQYF. The CDR3 DNA follows: TGTGCCAGCAGCCGGCACGGAGCGGGAGGCACAGATACGCAGTATTTT.

The chain is built from TRBV12-3 or TRBV12-4 and TRBJ2-7; weak D call: TRBD1 (6 bases). V was shortened by 3 bases and J by 7 bases, with 16 bases between the two germline ends. The CDR3 runs to 14 residues. CDR3 sequence reads: CASSFHDRPGEQYV. As DNA, the CDR3 is TGTGCCAGCAGTTTCCACGACAGGCCGGGGGAGCAGTACGTC.

The rearrangement links TRBV14 to TRBJ2-6; no clear D. This CDR3 is 15 amino acids long. CDR1 is SGHDN, CDR2 FVKESK, per germline. The V gene lost 4 bases and the J gene lost 1 base, with 8 bases spanning the gap. CDR3 amino acids: CASSRQLSGANVLTF. Written as DNA, the CDR3 is TGTGCCAGCAGCCGGCAGTTGTCTGGGGCCAACGTCCTGACTTTC.

This clonotype was detected only a few times. The J gene is TRBJ2-7, the V gene TRBV6-2 or TRBV6-3, with D tentatively TRBD1 (6 bases). Trimming took off 6 bases at V and 3 bases at J, with 6 bases between the two ends. CDR1 is MNHEY, CDR2 SVGEGT, per germline. The CDR3 has 11 amino acids. CDR3 DNA: TGTGCCAGCAGGGACAGCTACGAGCAGTACGTC. It codes for CASRDSYEQYV.

As DNA, the CDR3 is TGTGCCAGCAGAACCACTAGCGCCCAAGGAAAGGGGCAGTACTTC. This sequence encodes CASRTTSAQGKGQYF. The J gene is TRBJ2-7, the V gene TRBV27, with 7 bases that match TRBD2. Germline CDR1 and CDR2: MNHEY and SMNVEV (reference sequence). CDR3 size: 15 residues. J lost 9 bases, V lost 6 bases, and 17 bases had no gene match.

This clonotype was observed a handful of times. This rearrangement joins TRBV2 to TRBJ2-1; TRBD2 matches at 10 bases. CDR1 SNHLY and CDR2 FYNNEI come from the germline V gene. V dropped 6 bases and J dropped 6; count of bases not matched to a gene: 8. CDR3 length: 15 amino acids. The CDR3 DNA is TGTGCCAGCAGCACCGGGACTAGCGTTGTCAATGAGCAGTTCTTC. It encodes CASSTGTSVVNEQFF.

V and J are TRBV2 and TRBJ2-5; D unresolved. Germline values: CDR1 SNHLY, CDR2 FYNNEI. This CDR3 comprises 14 residues. V was cut by 4 bases and J by 2 bases, with 11 bases left in between. The DNA for the CDR3 is TGTGCCAGCAGTGCAAACGGGCTACAAGAGACCCAGTACTTC. Translation: CASSANGLQETQYF. The whole variable domain, remainder taken from reference TRBV2 and TRBJ2-5, is EPEVTQTPSHQVTQMGQEVILRCVPISNHLYFYWYRQILGQKVEFLVSFYNNEISEKSEIFDDQFSVERPDGSNFTLKIRSTKLEDSAMYFCASSANGLQETQYFGPGTRLLVL.

The V and J genes are TRBV27 and TRBJ2-7; unclear D gene. In germline, CDR1 is MNHEY, CDR2 SMNVEV (reference sequence). There are 14 residues in the CDR3. V lost 2 bases to trimming and J lost 5 bases, with 13 bases between them. The CDR3 protein is CASSLATTPDEQYF. The CDR3, as DNA: TGTGCCAGCAGTTTAGCCACCACTCCCGACGAGCAGTACTTC.

The chain couples TRBV4-2 to TRBJ2-2, with 8 bases that match TRBD2. Germline trimming cut 2 bases from V and 6 bases from J; bases unmatched to any gene: 14. CDR3 length: 18 residues. CDR1 and CDR2 from the germline V gene are LGHNA and YNFKEQ. CDR3 residues: CASSQPLAGLEGPGELFF. DNA for the CDR3: TGTGCCAGCAGCCAACCCCTAGCGGGCCTGGAGGGACCCGGGGAGCTGTTTTTT.

The V and J genes are TRBV24-1 and TRBJ2-5; TRBD2 is a possible D gene (5 bases). CDR3 length equals 15 residues. Per the germline V gene, CDR1 is KGHDR and CDR2 is SFDVKD. Trimming removed 1 base from V and 1 base from J, with 9 bases in between. The CDR3 coding sequence is TGTGCCACCAGTGATTTAGAGGAGGCCCAAGAGACCCAGTACTTC. This gives the protein CATSDLEEAQETQYF.